This TCR beta chain is from a study of spatial heterogeneity in lung cancer (dated 2019 in TCRdb). Notes on the research overall: Beta-chain transcripts were consistently detected in greater numbers than alpha-chain transcripts, which likely reflected higher beta-chain transcript abundance. Both alpha and beta chains were TCR-sequenced in approximately 200 tumor regions, approximately 67 matched nontumor lung samples and some 56 PBMC samples obtained at surgery. In non-small cell lung cancer, the study made a quantitative comparison of TCR alpha and beta repertoires among multiple tumor regions, matched nontumor lung and blood. TCR repertoire features were related to nonsynonymous mutation counts determined by whole-exome sequencing of tumor tissue. In the raw uncorrected reads, each unique combination of TCR and UMI appeared on average more than ten times. Overall study results and their limits: Confirming at a functional level the hypothesis that regional TCRs recognize regional mutations was considered to require additional single-cell paired TCR alpha and beta sequencing. Ubiquitous expanded tumor TCRs showed up in blood more often at tumor resection than at routine follow-up.

The protocol used for the library was 5' RACE. The instrument given in TCRdb is NextSeq 500. In the TCR library protocol, a unique molecular identifier was attached to each TCR cDNA molecule so that PCR and sequencing errors could be corrected. Per the original workflow: TCR identification, UMI-based error correction and CDR3 extraction were performed with Decombinator tools. TCRs above a frequency of 2 per 1,000, corresponding to the top 1% of the tumor frequency distribution, were defined as expanded. Each repertoire was subsampled 100 times to 5,000 TCRs, after which Renyi diversity was computed with the R vegan package. CDR3 similarity networks were constructed using string-kernel similarity of amino acid triplets, with links drawn between CDR3s whose pairwise similarity was above 0.82. TCRdb trimmed public reads at Q25 via fastp, called clones via MiXCR and kept in-frame beta chains. Each entry is one CDR3 protein sequence, shown with its most common DNA and genes. The V and J calls here are based on TCRdb, not the publication. Counted in this sample were more than 10,000 distinct CDR3 sequences; approximately 5% of them appeared once. The ten biggest clones cover approximately 30% of the sample.

According to the study, the label for this sample's time point signals: sample taken at primary tumor resection. Whole RNA extracted from tumor and nontumor lung tissue, or from cryopreserved PBMC samples, was used for TCR sequencing without cell sorting. The donors were 65 to 90 patients from the lung TRACERx cohort who had early-stage, untreated non-small cell lung cancer. Patients were selected for TCR sequencing only if sufficient RNA was available from at least two tumor regions. This clonotype is medium-sized (0.01 to 0.1%) in its sample. The specificity of this receptor is unknown. Per-nucleotide qualities are absent, and no much larger clonotype sits a single base away. The TCR comes from a male donor with early-stage non-small cell lung cancer. The sample in question was PBMCs, obtained at surgery.

The sequenced DNA is TGTGCCAGCAGCTTAACGGGGGACCCTTCTGGGGAGCTGTTTTTT. Translated, this is CASSLTGDPSGELFF. The chain uses TRBV7-3 and TRBJ2-2; the D gene is perhaps TRBD1 or TRBD2, each of them matching over 5 bases. The germline V gene sets CDR1 to SGHTA and CDR2 to FQGTGA. Reading from cysteine to phenylalanine, the CDR3 counts 15 amino acids. This entry keeps only the CDR3 DNA: 45 bases, framed from base 1. V loses 0 bases, J loses 8 bases, and the germline ends lie 13 bases apart. Extended through the reference TRBV7-3 and TRBJ2-2 proteins, this CDR3 yields the full variable domain: GAGVSQTPSNKVTEKGKYVELRCDPISGHTALYWYRQSLGQGPEFLIYFQGTGAADDSGLPNDRFFAVRPEGSVSTLKIQRTERGDSAVYLCASSLTGDPSGELFFGEGSRLTVL.